A single sample gave rise to the 22 T cell receptor beta chains below, sequenced in a study of T cells in localized non-small cell lung cancer. TCRdb's copy holds only in-frame clones and misses some; the assay was immunoSEQ multiplex PCR. The table includes tens of thousands of clones, approximately 90% detected once. Sample: peripheral blood, taken before any cancer treatment. Receptors originate from a woman aged 40 to 75 with stage I lung adenocarcinoma.

For the CDR3, the DNA is TGTGCCAGCAGCTTAGTGACAGAGACCTACACAGATACGCAGTATTTT. Translation gives CASSLVTETYTDTQYF. The chain links TRBV13 to TRBJ2-3; possibly TRBD1 for D (5 bases). Trimming cost V 1 base and J 2 bases, with 13 bases left between them. CDR1 is PRHDT, CDR2 FYEKMQ, per germline (reference sequence). The CDR3 is 16 residues long.

J is TRBJ2-1 and V is TRBV5-1; 13 nucleotides line up with TRBD2. This CDR3 region has 18 residues. The germline V gene has CDR1 SGHRS and CDR2 YFSETQ. Germline trimming cut 1 base from V and 7 bases from J; bases unmatched to any gene: 11. The CDR3 region has the DNA TGCGCCAGCAGCTTGTCTACGACTAGCGGGGGGAGGCGGAATGAGCAGTTCTTC. Protein product: CASSLSTTSGGRRNEQFF.

The rearrangement joins TRBV28 to TRBJ2-1; 8 bases align to TRBD2. Germline lookup yields CDR1 MDHEN and CDR2 SYDVKM. The junction had 12 bases not matched to a gene; V was cut back by 8 bases and J by 9 bases. The CDR3 runs 14 residues. CDR3: CASQGDGRGGEQFF. The CDR3 bases are TGTGCCAGCCAAGGTGACGGGAGGGGTGGTGAGCAGTTCTTC.

The chain combines TRBV5-1 with TRBJ2-5, with 11 positions matching TRBD1. V shed 3 bases and J 5 bases; nucleotides not matched to a gene: 6. CDR1 and CDR2 (germline): SGHRS, YFSETQ. The CDR3 contains 15 residues. CDR3 DNA sequence: TGCGCCAGCAGCTCCGGACAGGGGGCCTGGGAGACCCAGTACTTC. Its protein product is CASSSGQGAWETQYF. Full variable domain (remainder filled in from reference TRBV5-1 and TRBJ2-5): KAGVTQTPRYLIKTRGQQVTLSCSPISGHRSVSWYQQTPGQGLQFLFEYFSETQRNKGNFPGRFSGRQFSNSRSEMNVSTLELGDSALYLCASSSGQGAWETQYFGPGTRLLVL.

V and J are TRBV7-3 and TRBJ2-5; D unclear. V was clipped by 1 base and J by 3 bases, with 9 bases between them. The germline CDR1 and CDR2 sequences are SGHTA and FQGTGA. This CDR3 is 14 amino acids long. This chain's CDR3 is CASSLNGGKETQYF. Here the CDR3 DNA reads TGTGCCAGCAGCTTAAATGGCGGAAAAGAGACCCAGTACTTC. Full variable domain (outside the CDR3, taken from reference TRBV7-3 and TRBJ2-5): GAGVSQTPSNKVTEKGKYVELRCDPISGHTALYWYRQSLGQGPEFLIYFQGTGAADDSGLPNDRFFAVRPEGSVSTLKIQRTERGDSAVYLCASSLNGGKETQYFGPGTRLLVL.

This chain connects TRBV28 to TRBJ2-3; D is uncertain. Germline CDR1 and CDR2: MDHEN and SYDVKM. The germline V and J ends were trimmed by 5 bases and 3 bases, with 12 bases remaining between them. The CDR3 is made up of 14 amino acids. The CDR3, as DNA: TGTGCCAGCAGTCTAGGACGACGAACAGATACGCAGTATTTT. It specifies CASSLGRRTDTQYF.

This chain joins TRBV6-5 and TRBJ1-2; the D is unclear. The CDR3 covers 13 residues. Trimming left V 7 bases short and J 2 bases short, with 11 bases between. Germline V gene sequence: CDR1 MNHEY, CDR2 SVGAGI. The CDR3 bases are TGTGCCAGCACCTACGACCTAAACTATGGCTACACCTTC. This codes for CASTYDLNYGYTF.

J is TRBJ1-5 and V is TRBV7-8; D ambiguous. The V end lost 1 base, the J end lost 3 bases, and 10 bases lay between the germline ends. Per germline, CDR1 SGHVS and CDR2 FQNEAQ. The CDR3 contains 15 residues. The CDR3 bases are TGTGCCAGCAGCTTAGAGTTGGCAGACAATCAGCCCCAGCATTTT. Amino acids: CASSLELADNQPQHF.

This chain links TRBV29-1 with TRBJ2-1; no definite D call. The germline V gene encodes CDR1 SQVTM and CDR2 ANQGSEA. V was trimmed by 3 bases and J by 3 bases, leaving 6 bases between them. CDR3 length: 12 amino acids. The CDR3 DNA reads as TGCAGCGTTGAGGTCAGCTACAATGAGCAGTTCTTC. Encoded protein: CSVEVSYNEQFF.

This chain connects TRBV11-2 to TRBJ2-1; TRBD1 matches at 10 bases. V shed 2 bases and J 5 bases; nucleotides not matched to a gene: 3. Germline CDR1 is SGHAT and CDR2 is FQNNGV. This CDR3 is 15 amino acids long. As DNA, the CDR3 is TGTGCCAGCAGCTTACGGACAGGGGGAGACAATGAGCAGTTCTTC. It translates to CASSLRTGGDNEQFF. The full variable domain, rest sourced from reference TRBV11-2 and TRBJ2-1, is EAGVAQSPRYKIIEKRQSVAFWCNPISGHATLYWYQQILGQGPKLLIQFQNNGVVDDSQLPKDRFSAERLKGVDSTLKIQPAKLEDSAVYLCASSLRTGGDNEQFFGPGTRLTVL.

The gene calls are TRBV14 and TRBJ2-2, with D perhaps assigned TRBD1 or TRBD2 (6 bases each). From germline, CDR1 is SGHDN and CDR2 FVKESK. V was trimmed by 4 bases and J by 8 bases, leaving 17 bases between them. This CDR3 is built from 15 residues. The CDR3: CASSRIRGLTGELFF. The DNA for the CDR3 is TGTGCCAGCAGCCGCATCCGGGGGCTTACAGGGGAGCTGTTTTTT. The entire variable domain, with the rest obtained from reference TRBV14 and TRBJ2-2, is as follows: EAGVTQFPSHSVIEKGQTVTLRCDPISGHDNLYWYRRVMGKEIKFLLHFVKESKQDESGMPNNRFLAERTGGTYSTLKVQPAELEDSGVYFCASSRIRGLTGELFFGEGSRLTVL.

The V call is TRBV10-3, the J call TRBJ1-4; D not resolved. V was trimmed by 6 bases and J by 4 bases, leaving 3 bases between them. Germline values: CDR1 ENHRY, CDR2 SYGVKD. The CDR3 consists of 11 residues. DNA of the CDR3: TGTGCCATCAGGGGTAATGAAAAACTGTTTTTT. Its translation: CAIRGNEKLFF.

The chain has TRBV4-1 and TRBJ1-1, with no clear D. V dropped 0 bases and J dropped 5 bases, with 16 bases sitting between them. Germline CDR1 and CDR2: MGHRA and YSYEKL. The CDR3 is made up of 16 amino acids. CDR3 loop: CASSQDSGSRWTEAFF. In DNA, the CDR3 is TGCGCCAGCAGCCAAGATTCTGGAAGCCGTTGGACTGAAGCTTTCTTT.

This clone has more than one count but fewer than ten. The chain carries TRBV7-2 and TRBJ2-2; D is uncertain. The CDR3 loop spans 12 amino acids. V was cut by 4 bases and J by 5 bases, with 5 bases left in between. Germline V gives CDR1 SGHTA, CDR2 FQGNSA. The DNA of the CDR3 is TGTGCCAGCAGCTACTTAACCGGGGAGCTGTTTTTT. Translated: CASSYLTGELFF. Based on the CDR3 plus reference TRBV7-2 and TRBJ2-2, the full variable domain is GAGVSQSPSNKVTEKGKDVELRCDPISGHTALYWYRQSLGQGLEFLIYFQGNSAPDKSGLPSDRFSAERTGGSVSTLTIQRTQQEDSAVYLCASSYLTGELFFGEGSRLTVL.

This chain uses TRBV5-6 with TRBJ2-3; D is tentatively TRBD1 or TRBD2 (5 bases each). CDR1 is SGHDT and CDR2 is YYEEEE in the germline V gene. CDR3 length: 13 amino acids. V lost 3 bases and J lost 4, with 9 bases in between. This chain's CDR3 is CASSSGLPDTQYF. CDR3 DNA: TGTGCCAGCAGCTCGGGGCTCCCAGATACGCAGTATTTT. Combining the CDR3 with reference TRBV5-6 and TRBJ2-3 gives the whole variable domain DAGVTQSPTHLIKTRGQQVTLRCSPKSGHDTVSWYQQALGQGPQFIFQYYEEEERQRGNFPDRFSGHQFPNYSSELNVNALLLGDSALYLCASSSGLPDTQYFGPGTRLTVL.

The CDR3 sequence: CASSQDIGGNEQFF. CDR3 DNA sequence: TGCGCCAGCAGCCAAGATATAGGAGGGAATGAGCAGTTCTTC. The chain employs TRBV4-3 and TRBJ2-1; weak D call: TRBD2 (6 bases). This CDR3 contains 14 residues. V was clipped by 0 bases and J by 7 bases, with 10 bases between them. The germline gives CDR1 LGHNA, CDR2 YSLEER.

The chain joins TRBV6-6 to TRBJ1-1; maybe TRBD1 (6 bases). V lost 6 bases and J lost 3, with 11 bases in between. This CDR3 contains 13 residues. Germline CDR1 is MNHNY and CDR2 is SVGAGI (reference sequence). In DNA, the CDR3 is TGTGCCAGCAGATCCGGACAGCACACTGAAGCTTTCTTT. Translating gives CASRSGQHTEAFF.

The V and J genes are TRBV29-1 and TRBJ1-1; D is possibly TRBD1 (5 bases). The V gene lost 5 bases and the J gene lost 8 bases, with 12 bases spanning the gap. From germline, CDR1 is SQVTM and CDR2 ANQGSEA. CDR3 size: 11 residues. The CDR3 sequence is CSVCDRTEAFF. The CDR3 nucleotides read TGCAGCGTTTGCGACAGAACGGAAGCTTTCTTT. The variable domain in full, with the rest retrieved from reference TRBV29-1 and TRBJ1-1, is SAVISQKPSRDICQRGTSLTIQCQVDSQVTMMFWYRQQPGQSLTLIATANQGSEATYESGFVIDKFPISRPNLTFSTLTVSNMSPEDSSIYLCSVCDRTEAFFGQGTRLTVV.

The rearrangement links TRBV2 to TRBJ2-7; weak D call: TRBD2 (6 bases). V was trimmed by 10 bases and J by 5 bases, leaving 12 bases between them. CDR1 SNHLY and CDR2 FYNNEI come from the germline V gene. The CDR3 is 11 residues long. CDR3: CATRGGHEQYF. The CDR3 coding sequence is TGTGCCACAAGGGGAGGCCACGAGCAGTACTTC. Complete variable domain (other parts from reference TRBV2 and TRBJ2-7): EPEVTQTPSHQVTQMGQEVILRCVPISNHLYFYWYRQILGQKVEFLVSFYNNEISEKSEIFDDQFSVERPDGSNFTLKIRSTKLEDSAMYFCATRGGHEQYFGPGTRLTVT.

V and J are TRBV5-1 and TRBJ2-3; a possible D gene is TRBD2 (6 bases). This CDR3 is 15 amino acids long. Between the trimmed V and J ends, which lost 3 bases and 4 bases, there was a span of 15 bases. In germline, CDR1 is SGHRS, CDR2 YFSETQ. The CDR3 spells CASSWGGGSADTQYF. The CDR3 bases are TGCGCCAGCAGCTGGGGAGGAGGGAGCGCAGATACGCAGTATTTT.

The DNA for the CDR3 is TGTGCCAGCTCACCACGGGCTAGCGGGGGCCAAGAGACCCAGTACTTC. This codes for CASSPRASGGQETQYF. The V and J genes are TRBV18 and TRBJ2-5; the match to TRBD2 covers 10 bases. Germline V gene data show CDR1 as KGHSH and CDR2 as LQKENI. The CDR3 spans 16 residues. With V trimmed by 1 base and J by 1 base, 3 bases remained unmatched. The whole variable domain, remainder taken from reference TRBV18 and TRBJ2-5, is NAGVMQNPRHLVRRRGQEARLRCSPMKGHSHVYWYRQLPEEGLKFMVYLQKENIIDESGMPKERFSAEFPKEGPSILRIQQVVRGDSAAYFCASSPRASGGQETQYFGPGTRLLVL.

This chain connects TRBV6-5 to TRBJ2-1, with a weak D call TRBD1 (5 bases). The V end was cut by 2 bases, the J end by 2 bases, with 10 bases between. The CDR3 is made up of 15 amino acids. Germline V CDR1 and CDR2: MNHEY, SVGAGI. The CDR3 DNA sequence: TGTGCCAGCAGTTACAGGGGCGGTACCTACAATGAGCAGTTCTTC. Residues: CASSYRGGTYNEQFF.